These T cell receptor beta chains were read from a single sample in a study of T cells after yellow fever vaccination. TCRdb independently ran MiXCR on the 5' RACE reads; one entry per CDR3 protein. The data hold a few hundred thousand distinct CDR3 sequences, with around 7.3% observed a single time. This material consisted of PBMCs, taken approximately 47 days after the first yellow fever vaccination. All receptors come from a young man who received the YFV17D yellow fever vaccine. Each CDR3 is given with its conserved first and last residue.

j_gene,v_gene,CDR3aa
TRBJ2-7,TRBV25-1,CASSGSPGQRLSYEQYF
TRBJ2-5,TRBV7-2,CASSSSGEETQYF
TRBJ2-5,TRBV5-1,CASSFDSWETQYF
TRBJ2-2,TRBV7-6,CASSLSVINTGELFF
TRBJ2-2,TRBV5-1,CASSLVLDGRATGELFF
TRBJ2-1,TRBV4-1,CASSQEWGGNEQFF
TRBJ2-1,TRBV7-6,CASSLRTSGGIDEQFF
TRBJ2-3,TRBV5-4,CASSLRRSYTDTQYF
TRBJ1-2,TRBV12-3/TRBV12-4,CASTQENYGYTF
TRBJ1-5,TRBV20-1,CSARPPTGTSSNQPQHF
TRBJ2-1,TRBV15,CATSRFPGGGLGEQFF
TRBJ1-5,TRBV20-1,CSANRQGSNQPQHF
TRBJ1-1,TRBV20-1,CSASEFGSSLKAFF
TRBJ2-2,TRBV14,CASSQDLRQGDTGELFF
TRBJ2-3,TRBV11-2,CASSLVRSSGEHTQYF
TRBJ2-5,TRBV7-6,CASSLASGGHQETQYF
TRBJ1-5,TRBV27,CASRRAGSNQPQHF
TRBJ2-7,TRBV7-6,CASSTTLGGNEQYF
TRBJ2-2,TRBV5-4,CASSLALTGGRDTGELFF
TRBJ2-5,TRBV7-9,CASSFGSGTLGETQYF
TRBJ2-4,TRBV6-1,CASSDLRASAKNIQYF
TRBJ2-2,TRBV7-9,CASSQQGSTGELFF
TRBJ1-2,TRBV12-3/TRBV12-4,CASSFSFDGYTF
TRBJ1-1,TRBV5-8,CASSLGTIQWGTEAFF
TRBJ1-5,TRBV19,CASSAGGRNQPQHF
TRBJ2-1,TRBV5-1,CASEASGGYEQFF
TRBJ2-7,TRBV20-1,CSARGGPRYEQYF
TRBJ2-1,TRBV6-5,CASSFANTGAYNEQFF
TRBJ2-5,TRBV3-1,CASSQVYQGGGASETQYF
TRBJ2-7,TRBV4-1,CASSQRTDSYEQYF
TRBJ2-3,TRBV10-1,CASSQAGAGTDTQYF
TRBJ2-4,TRBV21-1,CASSKGTGDQNIQYF
TRBJ2-2,TRBV29-1,CSATLQGFDTGELFF
TRBJ2-3,TRBV5-1,CASRGPTRTDTQYF
TRBJ1-5,TRBV7-9,CASSDGMRYQPQHF
TRBJ2-7,TRBV6-2/TRBV6-3,CASTNPSGGTYEQYF
TRBJ1-2,TRBV19,CASRAEKVGGYTF
TRBJ2-1,TRBV24-1,CATSDLNGGGQFF
TRBJ2-1,TRBV5-5,CASSLASGGSSYNEQFF
TRBJ2-7,TRBV18,CASSGTAYEQYF
TRBJ2-1,TRBV5-4,CASSRAGGFYNEQFF
TRBJ2-3,TRBV7-2,CASSPIAGGPSAQYF
TRBJ2-7,TRBV7-9,CASSLDSGYEQYF
TRBJ2-1,TRBV28,CTSSSNRDEQFF
TRBJ2-7,TRBV5-5,CASSTMDGYEQYF
TRBJ2-2,TRBV19,CASSTQGSGELFF
TRBJ2-5,TRBV29-1,CSVEGQGVKTQYF
TRBJ1-2,TRBV4-1,CASSQDSGAYYGYTF